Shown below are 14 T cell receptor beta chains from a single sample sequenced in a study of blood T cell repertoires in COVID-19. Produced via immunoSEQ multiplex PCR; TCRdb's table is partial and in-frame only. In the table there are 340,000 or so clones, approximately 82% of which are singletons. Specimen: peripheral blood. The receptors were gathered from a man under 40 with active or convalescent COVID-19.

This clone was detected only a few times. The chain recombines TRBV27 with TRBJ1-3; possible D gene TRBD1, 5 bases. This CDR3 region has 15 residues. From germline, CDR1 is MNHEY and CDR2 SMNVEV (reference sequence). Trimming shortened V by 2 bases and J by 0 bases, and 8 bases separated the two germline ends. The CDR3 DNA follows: TGTGCCAGCAGTTTAAGGGGTGACTCTGGAAACACCATATATTTT. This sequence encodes CASSLRGDSGNTIYF.

The chain's CDR3 is CASSLGQISYNEQFF. DNA of the CDR3: TGCGCCAGCAGCTTGGGACAAATCTCCTACAATGAGCAGTTCTTC. This chain connects TRBV5-1 to TRBJ2-1; unclear D gene. The CDR3 is 15 amino acids. Germline loops: CDR1 SGHRS, CDR2 YFSETQ. V was pared by 0 bases and J by 0 bases, with 7 bases between.

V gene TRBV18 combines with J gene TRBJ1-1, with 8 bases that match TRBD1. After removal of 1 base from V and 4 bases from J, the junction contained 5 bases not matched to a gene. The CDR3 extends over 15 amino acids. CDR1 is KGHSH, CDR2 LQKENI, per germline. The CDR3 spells CASSPLGRGRTEAFF. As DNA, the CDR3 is TGTGCCAGCTCACCACTGGGCAGGGGGCGCACTGAAGCTTTCTTT. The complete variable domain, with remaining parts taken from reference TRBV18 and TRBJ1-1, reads NAGVMQNPRHLVRRRGQEARLRCSPMKGHSHVYWYRQLPEEGLKFMVYLQKENIIDESGMPKERFSAEFPKEGPSILRIQQVVRGDSAAYFCASSPLGRGRTEAFFGQGTRLTVV.

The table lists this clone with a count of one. CDR3 nucleotide sequence: TGTGCCAGCAGCCTCCCGGGACTACCGGCCGGGGAGCTGTTTTTT. It yields the protein CASSLPGLPAGELFF. This chain joins TRBV11-2 and TRBJ2-2; 7 bases fit TRBD2. Germline loops: CDR1 SGHAT, CDR2 FQNNGV. With 5 bases clipped from V and 6 bases from J, the junction kept 9 bases outside the gene matches. The length of the CDR3 is 15 residues.

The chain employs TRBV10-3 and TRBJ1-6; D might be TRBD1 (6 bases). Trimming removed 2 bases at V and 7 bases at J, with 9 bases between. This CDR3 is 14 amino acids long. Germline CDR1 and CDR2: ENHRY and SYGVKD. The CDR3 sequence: CAISEDRYNSPLHF. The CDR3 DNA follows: TGTGCCATCAGTGAGGACAGGTACAATTCACCCCTCCACTTT.

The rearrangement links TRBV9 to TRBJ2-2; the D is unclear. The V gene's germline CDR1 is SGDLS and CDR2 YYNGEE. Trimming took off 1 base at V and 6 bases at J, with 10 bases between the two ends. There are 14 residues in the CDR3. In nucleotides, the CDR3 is TGTGCCAGCAGCGTAACCGGGTCCCCCGGGGAGCTGTTTTTT. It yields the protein CASSVTGSPGELFF. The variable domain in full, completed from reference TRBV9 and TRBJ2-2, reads DSGVTQTPKHLITATGQRVTLRCSPRSGDLSVYWYQQSLDQGLQFLIQYYNGEERAKGNILERFSAQQFPDLHSELNLSSLELGDSALYFCASSVTGSPGELFFGEGSRLTVL.

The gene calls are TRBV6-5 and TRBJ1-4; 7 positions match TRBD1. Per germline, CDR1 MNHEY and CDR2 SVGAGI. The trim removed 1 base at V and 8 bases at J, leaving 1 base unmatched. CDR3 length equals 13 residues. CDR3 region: CASSYWTGEKLFF. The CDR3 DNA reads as TGTGCCAGCAGTTACTGGACAGGAGAAAAACTGTTTTTT.

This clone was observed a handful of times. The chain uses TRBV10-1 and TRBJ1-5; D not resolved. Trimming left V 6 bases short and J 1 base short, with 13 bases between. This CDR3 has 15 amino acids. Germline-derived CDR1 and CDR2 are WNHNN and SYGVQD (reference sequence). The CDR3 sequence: CASSLEGDSNQPQHF. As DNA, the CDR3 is TGCGCCAGCAGCTTAGAGGGCGACAGCAATCAGCCCCAGCATTTT.

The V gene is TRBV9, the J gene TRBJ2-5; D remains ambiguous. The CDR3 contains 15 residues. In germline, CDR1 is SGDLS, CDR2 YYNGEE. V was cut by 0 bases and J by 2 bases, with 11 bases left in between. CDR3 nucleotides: TGTGCCAGCAGCGTAGGAGCGAGCCTTCAAGAGACCCAGTACTTC. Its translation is CASSVGASLQETQYF.

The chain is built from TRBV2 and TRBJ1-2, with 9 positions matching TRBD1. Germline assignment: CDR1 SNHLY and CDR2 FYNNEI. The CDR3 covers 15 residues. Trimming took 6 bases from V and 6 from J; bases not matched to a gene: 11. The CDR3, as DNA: TGTGCCAGCAGCTTACTGGAGGACAGGGGCCATGGCTACACCTTC. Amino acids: CASSLLEDRGHGYTF.

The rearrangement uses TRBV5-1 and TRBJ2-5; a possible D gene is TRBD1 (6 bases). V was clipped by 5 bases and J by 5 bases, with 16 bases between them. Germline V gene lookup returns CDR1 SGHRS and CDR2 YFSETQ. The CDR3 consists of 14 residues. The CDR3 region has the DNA TGCGCCAGCAGTCCTTCTACCCAGGGGGAGACCCAGTACTTC. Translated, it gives CASSPSTQGETQYF.

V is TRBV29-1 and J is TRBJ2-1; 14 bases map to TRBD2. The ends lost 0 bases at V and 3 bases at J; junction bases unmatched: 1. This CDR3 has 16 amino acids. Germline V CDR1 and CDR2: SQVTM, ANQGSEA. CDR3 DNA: TGCAGCGTTGAAGAGGGACTAGCGGGGGTCTACAATGAGCAGTTCTTC. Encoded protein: CSVEEGLAGVYNEQFF.

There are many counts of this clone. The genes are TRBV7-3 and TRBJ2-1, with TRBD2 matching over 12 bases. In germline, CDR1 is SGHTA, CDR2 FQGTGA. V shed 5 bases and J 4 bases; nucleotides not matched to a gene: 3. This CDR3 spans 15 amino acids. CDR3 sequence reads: CASSPGTSGYNEQFF. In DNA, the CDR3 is TGTGCCAGCAGCCCCGGGACTAGCGGGTACAATGAGCAGTTCTTC.

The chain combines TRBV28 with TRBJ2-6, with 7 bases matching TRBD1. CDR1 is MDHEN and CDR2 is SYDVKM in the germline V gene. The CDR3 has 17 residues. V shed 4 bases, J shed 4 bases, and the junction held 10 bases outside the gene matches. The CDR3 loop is CASSSPTGYKGANVLTF. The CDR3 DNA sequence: TGTGCCAGCAGTTCGCCGACAGGGTATAAAGGGGCCAACGTCCTGACTTTC.